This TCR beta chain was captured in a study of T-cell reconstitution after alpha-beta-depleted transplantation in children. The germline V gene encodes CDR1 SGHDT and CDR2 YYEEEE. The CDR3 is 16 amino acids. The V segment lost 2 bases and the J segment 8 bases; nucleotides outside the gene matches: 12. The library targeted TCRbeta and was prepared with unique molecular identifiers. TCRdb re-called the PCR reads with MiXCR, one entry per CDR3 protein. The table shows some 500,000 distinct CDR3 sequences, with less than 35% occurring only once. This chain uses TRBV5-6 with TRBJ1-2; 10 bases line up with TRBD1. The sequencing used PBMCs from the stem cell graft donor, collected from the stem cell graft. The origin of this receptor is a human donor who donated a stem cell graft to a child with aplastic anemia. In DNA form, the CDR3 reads TGTGCCAGCAGCTTAGTCCCGGGACAGGGGACGCAGGGCTACACCTTC. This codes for CASSLVPGQGTQGYTF.